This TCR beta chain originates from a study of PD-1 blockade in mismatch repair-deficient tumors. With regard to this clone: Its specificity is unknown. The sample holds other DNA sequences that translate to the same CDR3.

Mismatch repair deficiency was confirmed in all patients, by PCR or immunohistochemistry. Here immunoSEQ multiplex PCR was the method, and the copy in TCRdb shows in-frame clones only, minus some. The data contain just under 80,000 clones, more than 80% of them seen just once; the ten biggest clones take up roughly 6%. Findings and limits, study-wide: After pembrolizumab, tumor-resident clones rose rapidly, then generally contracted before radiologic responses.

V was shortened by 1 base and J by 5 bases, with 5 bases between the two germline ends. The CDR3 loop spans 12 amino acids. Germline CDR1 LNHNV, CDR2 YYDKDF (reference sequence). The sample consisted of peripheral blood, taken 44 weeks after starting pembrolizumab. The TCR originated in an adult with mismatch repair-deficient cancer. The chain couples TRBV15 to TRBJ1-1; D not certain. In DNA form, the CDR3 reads TGTGCCACCAGCAGAGCCAGGACTGAAGCTTTCTTT. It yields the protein CATSRARTEAFF.